This TCR beta chain was recorded in a study of CD8 T cells in ankylosing spondylitis. Study conclusions and caveats: Some of the motif variants had earlier been found in reactive arthritis patients' fluid and blood.

As to this clonotype: The antigen is unknown.

Trimming left V 5 bases short and J 2 bases short, with 16 bases between. CDR1 and CDR2 (germline): SNHLY, FYNNEI. The CDR3 contains 15 residues. Libraries of TCR beta came from quantitative 5'-RACE with molecular barcodes. TCRdb reanalysed the 5' RACE reads using MiXCR and keeps one entry per CDR3 protein. This table holds under 200,000 distinct CDR3 sequences, over 10% found once. The TCR was taken from a female donor with ankylosing spondylitis or in good health (not recorded which). The sequenced sample was blood, either unsorted or a sorted T cell fraction (not recorded which). This sequence joins TRBV2 and TRBJ2-7; possible D gene TRBD2, 5 bases. CDR3 region: CASSPSGLVTYEQYF. For the CDR3, the DNA is TGTGCCAGCAGTCCCTCCGGACTTGTGACCTACGAGCAGTACTTC.